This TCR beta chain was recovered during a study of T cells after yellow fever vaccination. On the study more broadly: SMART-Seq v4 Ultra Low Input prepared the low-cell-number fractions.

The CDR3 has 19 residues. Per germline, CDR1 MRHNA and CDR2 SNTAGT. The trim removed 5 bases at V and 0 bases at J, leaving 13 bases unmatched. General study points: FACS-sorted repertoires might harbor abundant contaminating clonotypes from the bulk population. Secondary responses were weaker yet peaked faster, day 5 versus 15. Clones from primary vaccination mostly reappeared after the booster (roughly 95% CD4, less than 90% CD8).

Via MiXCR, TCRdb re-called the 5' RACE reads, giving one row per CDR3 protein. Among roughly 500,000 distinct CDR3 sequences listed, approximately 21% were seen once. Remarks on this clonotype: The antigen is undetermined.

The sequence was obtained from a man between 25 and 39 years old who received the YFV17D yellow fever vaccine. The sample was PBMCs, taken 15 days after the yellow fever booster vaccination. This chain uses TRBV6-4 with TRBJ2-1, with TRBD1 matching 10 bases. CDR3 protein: CASSPGTGVVMSSYNEQFF. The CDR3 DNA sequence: TGTGCCAGCAGTCCCGGGACAGGGGTGGTTATGAGCTCCTACAATGAGCAGTTCTTC.